This TCR beta chain derives from a study of CD8+ T cells in alopecia areata. Study overall: Treatment ran 6 to 18 months, with 6 months of follow-up afterward. Study-wide findings and caveats: The study found tofacitinib significantly decreased scalp clonality and expanded CD8+ clones among the top 100. Sequencing of scalp tissue also captures the resident alphabeta T cells of normal skin.

Treatment described: oral pan-JAK inhibitor, 5-10 mg twice daily. It was from alopecia areata patients that lesional scalp punch biopsies and peripheral blood were collected. Sequencing used cDNA as its template, made by extracting RNA and reverse transcribing it. This table comes from immunoSEQ multiplex PCR, and its TCRdb copy is limited to in-frame clones, with some not included. This sample has roughly 200,000 clones, with around two fifths found just once. Concerning this clone: As yet, its antigen is unknown.

Germline V lookup: CDR1 ENHRY, CDR2 SYGVKD. This CDR3 comprises 12 residues. V dropped 0 bases and J dropped 10 bases, with 9 bases sitting between them. Sample: CD4+ T cells sorted from blood, taken at roughly week 30, from a patient treated with tofacitinib. This chain joins TRBV10-3 and TRBJ2-5; D remains unclear. This sequence originates from a human donor with alopecia areata. The CDR3 here is CAISESGVHQYF. The CDR3 DNA reads as TGTGCCATCAGTGAGTCTGGAGTTCACCAGTACTTC.